The 7 T cell receptor beta chains reported below all come from one sample, sequenced in a study of T cell responses to AZD1222 COVID-19 vaccine (dated by TCRdb to the early 2020s). Library method: the immunoSEQ multiplex PCR assay. TCRdb holds this immuneACCESS table with in-frame rearrangements only. Some clones are missing; in checked studies, unresolved V genes explain under half, and the rest has no known cause. The sample has some 110,000 clones on record, over 80% of them singletons. The ten top clones hold around 9.4% of the sample. The sample's time point label, decoded: baseline before first vaccination. This specimen consisted of peripheral blood, obtained on day 0 of AZD1222 vaccination. Receptors were obtained from an adult in good health.

V and J are TRBV10-3 and TRBJ1-2; 9 bases fit TRBD1. Germline CDR1 ENHRY, CDR2 SYGVKD. Losses at the gene ends were 11 bases for V and 3 bases for J; bases not matched to a gene: 7. This CDR3 is 13 amino acids long. The CDR3 reads CAAQGANDYGYTF. In nucleotides, the CDR3 is TGTGCCGCACAGGGGGCCAATGACTATGGCTACACCTTC.

This chain connects TRBV27 to TRBJ2-1; 7 bases align to TRBD2. This CDR3 comprises 15 residues. After removal of 2 bases from V and 10 bases from J, the junction contained 11 bases not matched to a gene. Germline V gene lookup returns CDR1 MNHEY and CDR2 SMNVEV (reference sequence). Written as DNA, the CDR3 is TGTGCCAGCAGTTTAAACGAGCTAGCGGTTTCGGAGCAGTTCTTC. This gives the protein CASSLNELAVSEQFF.

The V and J genes are TRBV28 and TRBJ1-4; D possibly corresponds to TRBD1 (6 bases). This CDR3 region has 17 residues. CDR1 and CDR2 (germline): MDHEN, SYDVKM. V gave up 6 bases and J gave up 3 bases, with 20 bases separating them. CDR3 loop: CASSLPPGAGANEKLFF. Here the CDR3 DNA reads TGTGCCAGCAGCCTACCCCCGGGGGCGGGAGCTAATGAAAAACTGTTTTTT. Full variable domain (outside the CDR3, taken from reference TRBV28 and TRBJ1-4): DVKVTQSSRYLVKRTGEKVFLECVQDMDHENMFWYRQDPGLGLRLIYFSYDVKMKEKGDIPEGYSVSREKKERFSLILESASTNQTSMYLCASSLPPGAGANEKLFFGSGTQLSVL.

V gene TRBV6-5 combines with J gene TRBJ1-2, with 8 bases that match TRBD1. Trimming took 9 bases from V and 4 from J; bases not matched to a gene: 4. Germline CDR1 is MNHEY and CDR2 is SVGAGI. The CDR3 covers 12 residues. This CDR3 is CASRQGSYGYTF. CDR3 DNA sequence: TGTGCCAGTCGACAGGGGAGCTATGGCTACACCTTC.

This rearrangement joins TRBV2 to TRBJ1-6; D is possibly TRBD1 (6 bases). V lost 2 bases to trimming and J lost 7 bases, with 15 bases between them. CDR1 SNHLY and CDR2 FYNNEI come from the germline V gene. The CDR3 is 16 residues long. The CDR3 DNA follows: TGTGCCAGCAGTGAAAACCGGGGGGCGCGAAATTCACCCCTCCACTTT. It yields the protein CASSENRGARNSPLHF.

V gene TRBV28 combines with J gene TRBJ2-2; TRBD2 matches at 11 bases. This CDR3 spans 15 amino acids. J lost 0 bases, V lost 6 bases, and 0 bases had no gene match. Germline CDR1 and CDR2: MDHEN and SYDVKM. CDR3 loop: CASRGLAANTGELFF. Written as DNA, the CDR3 is TGTGCCAGCAGGGGACTAGCGGCGAACACCGGGGAGCTGTTTTTT.

This chain connects TRBV6-6 to TRBJ1-4, with 8 bases fitting TRBD1. This CDR3 comprises 14 residues. CDR1 and CDR2 (germline): MNHNY, SVGAGI (reference sequence). The V segment lost 2 bases and the J segment 8 bases; nucleotides outside the gene matches: 4. The CDR3 loop is CASSYLQGGEKLFF. The DNA of the CDR3 is TGTGCCAGCAGTTACCTACAGGGGGGAGAAAAACTGTTTTTT.